This T cell receptor (beta chain) was documented in a study of blood T cell repertoires in COVID-19. The wider study: From T cells, B-cell-depleted T cells, or PBMCs came the material, which was cDNA or gDNA.

Repertoires were generated with immunoSEQ multiplex PCR, while TCRdb's copy carries only in-frame clones and drops some. The sample has about 64,000 clones; over 65% are singletons. Germline lookup yields CDR1 SNHLY and CDR2 FYNNEI. The CDR3 contains 14 residues. The germline V and J ends were trimmed by 7 bases and 4 bases, with 15 bases remaining between them. This chain joins TRBV2 and TRBJ2-3; tentative D call: TRBD2 (5 bases). The sequence was collected from a man aged 55 to 70 with COVID-19, enrolled during active disease. Sequencing was done on a sample of peripheral blood. This CDR3 is CASIQEGSADTQYF. The CDR3 bases are TGTGCCAGCATTCAAGAGGGCTCGGCAGATACGCAGTATTTT. Full variable domain (missing parts from reference TRBV2 and TRBJ2-3): EPEVTQTPSHQVTQMGQEVILRCVPISNHLYFYWYRQILGQKVEFLVSFYNNEISEKSEIFDDQFSVERPDGSNFTLKIRSTKLEDSAMYFCASIQEGSADTQYFGPGTRLTVL.